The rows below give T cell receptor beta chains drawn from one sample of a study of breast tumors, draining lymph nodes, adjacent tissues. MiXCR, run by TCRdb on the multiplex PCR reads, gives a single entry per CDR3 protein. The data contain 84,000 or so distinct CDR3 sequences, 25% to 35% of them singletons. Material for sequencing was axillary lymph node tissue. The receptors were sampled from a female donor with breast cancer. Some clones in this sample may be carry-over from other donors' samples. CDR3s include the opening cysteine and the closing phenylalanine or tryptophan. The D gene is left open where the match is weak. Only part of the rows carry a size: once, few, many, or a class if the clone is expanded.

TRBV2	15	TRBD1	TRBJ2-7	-	CASSESGTGLYEQYF	TGTGCCAGCAGTGAGTCGGGGACAGGGTTATACGAGCAGTACTTC
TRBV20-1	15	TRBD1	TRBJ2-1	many	CSVESGGQGVGEQFF	TGCAGTGTCGAAAGCGGAGGACAGGGCGTCGGTGAGCAGTTCTTC
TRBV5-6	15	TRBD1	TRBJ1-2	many	CASSLQGALIYGYTF	TGTGCCAGCAGCTTGCAGGGGGCGCTTATCTATGGCTACACCTTC
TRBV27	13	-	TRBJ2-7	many	CASSPGPYYEQYF	TGTGCCAGCAGTCCGGGACCTTACTACGAGCAGTACTTC
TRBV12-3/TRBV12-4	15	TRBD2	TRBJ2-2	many	CASSRGGGSTGELFF	TGTGCCAGCAGTCGGGGGGGGGGCAGCACCGGGGAGCTGTTTTTT
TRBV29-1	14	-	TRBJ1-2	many	CSVRDNRVNYGYTF	TGCAGCGTTCGGGACAATCGAGTCAACTATGGCTACACCTTC
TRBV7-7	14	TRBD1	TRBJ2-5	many	CASSSPDREETQYF	TGTGCCAGCAGTTCCCCGGACAGGGAAGAGACCCAGTACTTC
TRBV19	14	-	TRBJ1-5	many	CASRTGYSNQPQHF	TGTGCCAGTAGAACCGGCTACAGCAATCAGCCCCAGCATTTT
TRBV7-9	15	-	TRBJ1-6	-	CARSLGPNANSPLHF	TGTGCTCGCAGCTTAGGGCCCAACGCCAATTCACCCCTCCACTTT
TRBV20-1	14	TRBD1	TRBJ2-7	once	CSARSLTGGTEQYF	TGCAGTGCTAGGTCCCTGACAGGGGGCACCGAGCAGTACTTC
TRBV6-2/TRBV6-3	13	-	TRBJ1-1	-	CASSWTLNTEAFF	TGTGCCAGCAGTTGGACATTGAACACTGAAGCTTTCTTT
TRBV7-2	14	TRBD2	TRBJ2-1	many	CASSLGLEKDEAFF	TGTGCCAGCAGCCTGGGACTAGAAAAAGATGAGGCGTTCTTC
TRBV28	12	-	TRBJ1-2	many	CASSLGHYGYTF	TGTGCCAGCAGTTTGGGACACTATGGCTACACCTTC
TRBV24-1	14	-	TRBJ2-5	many	CATSDFGDPETQYF	TGTGCCACCAGTGATTTCGGGGACCCAGAGACCCAGTACTTC
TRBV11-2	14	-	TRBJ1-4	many	CASSPTVDNEKLFF	TGTGCCAGCAGCCCGACGGTAGATAATGAAAAACTGTTTTTT
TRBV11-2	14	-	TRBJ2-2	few	CASSLNRVTGELFF	TGTGCCAGCAGTTTAAACAGGGTCACCGGGGAGCTGTTTTTT
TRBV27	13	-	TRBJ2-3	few	CASSSYRTDTQYF	TGTGCCAGCAGCTCCTACAGAACAGATACGCAGTATTTT
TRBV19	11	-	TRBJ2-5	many	CASSKQETQYF	TGTGCCAGTAGTAAACAAGAGACCCAGTACTTC
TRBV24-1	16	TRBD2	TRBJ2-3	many	CATSDLAGARTDTQYF	TGTGCCACCAGTGATCTAGCGGGAGCAAGGACAGATACGCAGTATTTT
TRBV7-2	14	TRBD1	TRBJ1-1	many	CASSPNRGPTEAFF	TGTGCCAGCAGCCCAAACAGGGGTCCCACTGAAGCTTTCTTT
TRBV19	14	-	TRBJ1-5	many	CASRGRGGNQPQHF	TGTGCCAGTAGGGGGCGAGGCGGCAATCAGCCCCAGCATTTT
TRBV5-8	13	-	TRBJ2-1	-	CASSLTTSNEQLF	TGTGCCAGCAGCTTGACTACCTCCAATGAGCAGCTCTTC
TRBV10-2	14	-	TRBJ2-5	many	CASSERGGQETQYF	TGCGCCAGCAGTGAGAGGGGCGGGCAAGAGACCCAGTACTTC
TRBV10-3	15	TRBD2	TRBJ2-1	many	CAISDPGLGYNEQFF	TGTGCCATCAGTGACCCGGGACTAGGCTACAATGAGCAGTTCTTC
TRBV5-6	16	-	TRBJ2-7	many	CASSLWEAGHIYEQYF	TGTGCCAGCAGCTTATGGGAAGCGGGTCACATCTACGAGCAGTACTTC
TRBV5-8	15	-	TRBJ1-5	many	CASSFGVGSDQPQHF	TGTGCCAGCAGCTTTGGTGTTGGGAGCGATCAGCCCCAGCATTTT
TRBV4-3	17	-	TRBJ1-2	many	CASSQQDTTGTGYGYTF	TGCGCCAGCAGCCAACAGGATACAACAGGGACGGGGTATGGCTACACCTTC
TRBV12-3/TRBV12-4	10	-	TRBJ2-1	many	CASRYNEQFF	TGTGCCAGCAGATACAATGAGCAGTTCTTC
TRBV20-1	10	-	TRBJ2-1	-	CSASRREQSF	TGCAGTGCTAGCCGAAGAGAGCAGTCCTTC
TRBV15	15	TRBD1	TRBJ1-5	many	CATSPSGTGWQPQHF	TGTGCCACCAGCCCATCCGGGACAGGGTGGCAGCCCCAGCATTTT
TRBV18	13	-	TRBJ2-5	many	CASSPLRQETQYF	TGTGCCAGCTCACCGCTGCGGCAAGAGACCCAGTACTTC
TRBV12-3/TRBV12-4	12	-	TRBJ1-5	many	CASSPSNQPQHF	TGTGCCAGCAGCCCCTCCAATCAGCCCCAGCATTTT
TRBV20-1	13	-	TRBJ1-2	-	CSAREEVGYGYTF	TGCAGTGCTAGGGAGGAAGTTGGGTATGGCTACACCTTC
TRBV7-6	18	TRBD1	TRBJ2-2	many	CASSLPGGIGTGMRELFF	TGTGCCAGCAGCTTACCTGGGGGGATCGGGACAGGGATGAGGGAGCTGTTTTTT
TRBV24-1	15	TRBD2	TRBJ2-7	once	CATSEAGVHPHEQYF	TGTGCCACCAGTGAAGCGGGAGTACATCCCCACGAGCAGTACTTC
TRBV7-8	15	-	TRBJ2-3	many	CASSFARPSTDTQYF	TGTGCCAGCAGCTTCGCTAGACCTAGCACAGATACGCAGTATTTT
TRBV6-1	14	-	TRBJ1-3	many	CASSEDLGGNTIYF	TGTGCCAGCAGTGAAGACCTGGGGGGAAACACCATATATTTT
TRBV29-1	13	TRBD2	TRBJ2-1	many	CSVSSSGTNEQFF	TGCAGCGTGTCATCGAGCGGGACCAATGAGCAGTTCTTC
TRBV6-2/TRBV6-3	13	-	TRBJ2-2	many	CASSHINTGELFF	TGTGCCAGCAGCCACATTAACACCGGGGAGCTGTTTTTT
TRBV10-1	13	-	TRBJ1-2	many	CASSEGQTYGYTF	TGCGCCAGCAGTGAGGGACAGACCTATGGCTACACCTTC
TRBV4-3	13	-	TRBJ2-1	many	CASSQGGGNEQFF	TGCGCCAGCAGCCAGGGGGGTGGCAATGAGCAGTTCTTC
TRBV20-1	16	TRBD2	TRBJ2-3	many	CSALPPGAGGADTQYF	TGCAGTGCCCTCCCCCCTGGGGCGGGAGGGGCGGATACGCAGTATTTT
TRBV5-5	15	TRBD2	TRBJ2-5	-	CASSFSGTGEETQYF	TGTGCCAGCAGCTTTAGCGGGACGGGGGAAGAGACCCAGTACTTC
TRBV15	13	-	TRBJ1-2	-	CATSRSSRYGLPF	TGTGCCACCAGCAGATCCAGTCGGTATGGCTTACCCTTC
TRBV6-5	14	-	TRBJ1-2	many	CASSYGRVDYGYTF	TGTGCCAGCAGTTATGGCAGGGTAGACTATGGCTACACCTTC
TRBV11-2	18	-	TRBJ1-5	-	CASSFHSYFQGINQPQHF	TGTGCCAGCAGCTTCCACAGTTACTTCCAGGGAATAAATCAGCCCCAGCATTTT
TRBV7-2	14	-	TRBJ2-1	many	CASSGAGTVDEQFF	TGTGCCAGCAGCGGCGCCGGGACTGTGGATGAGCAGTTCTTC
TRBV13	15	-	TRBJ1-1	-	CASSWKDNSLPEAFF	TGTGCCAGCAGCTGGAAGGATAACTCCTTACCTGAAGCTTTCTTT
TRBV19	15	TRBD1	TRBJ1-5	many	CASSISGQGNQPQHF	TGTGCCAGTAGTATCTCGGGACAGGGGAATCAGCCCCAGCATTTT
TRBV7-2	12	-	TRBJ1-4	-	CASSLQGEKLFF	TGTGCCAGCAGCTTACAGGGGGAAAAACTGTTTTTT
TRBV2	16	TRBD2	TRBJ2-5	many	CASSYTGLAGGETQYF	TGTGCCAGCAGCTACACCGGACTAGCGGGAGGGGAGACCCAGTACTTC
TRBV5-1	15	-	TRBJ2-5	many	CASSLEGRSQETQYF	TGCGCCAGCAGCTTGGAGGGGCGAAGCCAAGAGACCCAGTACTTC
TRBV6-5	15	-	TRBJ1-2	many	CASSHSSAGSYGYTF	TGTGCCAGCAGTCACTCGAGTGCAGGAAGCTATGGCTACACCTTC
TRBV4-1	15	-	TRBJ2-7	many	CASSQDNSFFYEQYF	TGCGCCAGCAGCCAAGATAACTCATTTTTCTACGAGCAGTACTTC
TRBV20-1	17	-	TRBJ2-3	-	CSARGPGGGAGTDAQYF	TGCAGTGCTAGAGGCCCGGGGGGCGGGGCCGGCACAGATGCGCAGTATTTT
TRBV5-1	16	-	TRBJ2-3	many	CASSLGRVTLTDTQYF	TGCGCCAGCAGCTTGGGAAGGGTAACCCTCACAGATACGCAGTATTTT
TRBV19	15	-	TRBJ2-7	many	CASSISASSFYEQYF	TGTGCCAGTAGTATTTCGGCCAGCAGTTTCTACGAGCAGTACTTC
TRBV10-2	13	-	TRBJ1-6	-	CASIHQGNSPLHF	TGCGCCAGCATCCACCAAGGGAATTCACCCCTCCACTTT
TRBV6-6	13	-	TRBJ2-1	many	CATSWVQRNEQFF	TGTGCCACCTCATGGGTCCAGCGGAATGAGCAGTTCTTC